Listed below are T cell receptor beta chains from one sample, sequenced in a study of regulatory T cells in long-lasting Graves disease. TCRdb reanalysed the multiplex PCR reads using MiXCR and keeps one entry per CDR3 protein. Of a few hundred thousand distinct CDR3 sequences listed, about 20% are singletons. The sample in question was peripheral blood mononuclear cells (PBMCs), obtained when the disease was refractory, from a patient treated with antithyroid drugs. The receptors were gathered from a female donor with Graves disease. CDR3s include the opening cysteine and the closing phenylalanine or tryptophan. The D gene is left open where the match is weak. Size is stated for part of the rows, as once, few or many counts, or as a class when the clone is expanded.

TRBJ2-7,NA,TRBV30,NA,TGTGCCTGGAGTCCTGAACTTTCGAGGACAATCTCCTACGAGCAGTACTTC,CAWSPELSRTISYEQYF
TRBJ1-3,NA,TRBV2,TRBD1,TGTGCCAGCAGTTTGAAGGACAGGAGCTCTGGAAACACCATATATTTT,CASSLKDRSSGNTIYF
TRBJ1-4,few,TRBV7-2,NA,TGTGCCAGCAGCTTAGTGGCTGCAACTAATGAAAAACTGTTTTTT,CASSLVAATNEKLFF
TRBJ2-2,few,TRBV19,NA,TGTGCCAGTATAAGTGGGGATAGGTACACCGGGGAGCTGTTTTTT,CASISGDRYTGELFF
TRBJ2-7,few,TRBV3-1,NA,TGTGCCAGCAGCCAGGGACTCCTCTACGAGCAGTACTTC,CASSQGLLYEQYF
TRBJ2-1,NA,TRBV12-3/TRBV12-4,TRBD2,TGTGCCAGCAGTTCGGGGGGGATGTTTTATAATGAGCAGTTCTTC,CASSSGGMFYNEQFF
TRBJ1-2,many,TRBV27,NA,TGTGCCAGCAGTTTCATACAGGGTAAAGCTAACTATGGCTACACCTTC,CASSFIQGKANYGYTF
TRBJ2-1,NA,TRBV7-2,NA,TGTGCCAGCAGCTTAATAGCGGAAGTCTACAATGAGCAGTTCTTC,CASSLIAEVYNEQFF
TRBJ1-2,NA,TRBV29-1,TRBD1,TGCAGCGCCCCGACAGGGGGAACCTATGGCTACACCTTC,CSAPTGGTYGYTF
TRBJ1-2,few,TRBV30,NA,TGTGCCTGGACTTTTTCCCTCAGGGATGGCTACACCTTC,CAWTFSLRDGYTF
TRBJ2-7,NA,TRBV11-3,NA,TGTGCCAGCAGCCTTCGGACAGACTACGAGCAGTACTTC,CASSLRTDYEQYF
TRBJ1-1,few,TRBV6-1,NA,TGTGCCAGCCAGGAAGGATCGGGTGTAGCTTTCTTT,CASQEGSGVAFF
TRBJ1-6,NA,TRBV11-2,NA,TGTGCCAGCAGCTTAGGACAATACTATAATTCACCCCTCCACTTT,CASSLGQYYNSPLHF
TRBJ1-1,NA,TRBV7-3,NA,TGTGCCAGCAGCCAACTCCAGAACACTGAAGCTTTCTTT,CASSQLQNTEAFF
TRBJ2-7,few,TRBV28,NA,TGTGCCAGCAGCCCTATTTGGGGGAAAGGCTACGAGCAGTACTTC,CASSPIWGKGYEQYF
TRBJ1-1,many,TRBV6-9,NA,TGTGCCAGCAGTTACATGTCAGCTAACACTGAAGCTTTCTTT,CASSYMSANTEAFF
TRBJ1-2,many,TRBV6-2/TRBV6-3,NA,TGTGCCAGCAGTTACATACCGACAAAATATGGCTACACCTTC,CASSYIPTKYGYTF
TRBJ1-4,NA,TRBV19,NA,TGTGCCAGTAGTCCCGGACTCGTTATTGAAAAACTGTTTTTT,CASSPGLVIEKLFF
TRBJ1-5,few,TRBV20-1,NA,TGCAGTGCTAGATATTATGAATTGGTAGGGCAGCCCCAGCATTTT,CSARYYELVGQPQHF
TRBJ2-5,many,TRBV24-1,NA,TGTGCCACCAGTGATTCCCTTTGGAAGACCCAGTACTTC,CATSDSLWKTQYF
TRBJ2-3,once,TRBV5-6,TRBD2,TGTGCCAGCAGCTTCGAGGGAGGGCCGACAGATACGCAGTATTTT,CASSFEGGPTDTQYF
TRBJ2-7,many,TRBV2,TRBD2,TGTGCCAGCGACCCAATAAGTGTTTACGGGACTAAAGGCCCCTACGAGCAGTACTTC,CASDPISVYGTKGPYEQYF
TRBJ1-2,NA,TRBV6-1,NA,TGTGCCAGCAGTGGTTCATCTCACGGCTACACCTTC,CASSGSSHGYTF
TRBJ2-7,NA,TRBV13,NA,TGTGCCAGCAGCTTATATACTGACGAGCAGTACTTC,CASSLYTDEQYF
TRBJ1-1,few,TRBV5-1,NA,TGCGCCAGCAGCTTTGGAACAGCAGTGACCGAAGCTTTCTTT,CASSFGTAVTEAFF
TRBJ2-2,NA,TRBV24-1,NA,TGTGCCACCAGGAGAGAAACCGGGGAGCTGTTTTTT,CATRRETGELFF
TRBJ1-1,NA,TRBV27,NA,TGTGCCAGCAGTTTATCGGCTACAGGGAGTACTGAAGCTTTCTTT,CASSLSATGSTEAFF
TRBJ1-1,NA,TRBV6-1,TRBD1,TGTGCCAGCAGGACAGGGGATACCACTGAAGCTTTCTTT,CASRTGDTTEAFF
TRBJ1-5,NA,TRBV5-1,NA,TGCGCCAGCAGCCAGACGGGGGCCCTCAATCAGCCCCAGCATTTT,CASSQTGALNQPQHF
TRBJ1-1,few,TRBV29-1,NA,TGCAGCGTTGAGTTTCTGAACACTGAAGCTTTCTTT,CSVEFLNTEAFF
TRBJ2-3,few,TRBV6-1,NA,TGTGCCAGCCTACGGAGTGCTAGCACAGATACGCAGTATTTT,CASLRSASTDTQYF
TRBJ2-7,NA,TRBV6-5,TRBD1,TGTGCCAGCAGTTCGGACAGGGGGGGTGGGCAGTACTTC,CASSSDRGGGQYF
TRBJ1-2,NA,TRBV16,NA,TGTGCCAGCAGCCAGGTACAAGTAGGCTATGGCTACACCTTC,CASSQVQVGYGYTF
TRBJ1-2,many,TRBV15,NA,TGTGCCACCAGCAGCACAGGGTTTTCGGGCTACACCTTC,CATSSTGFSGYTF
TRBJ1-1,NA,TRBV28,NA,TGTGCCTGGAGTCCAACAGGTGACACTGAAGCTTTCTTT,CAWSPTGDTEAFF
TRBJ1-5,few,TRBV20-1,TRBD1,TGCAGTGCTAGAGATCCTTGGGACAGGGATCAGCCCCAGCATTTT,CSARDPWDRDQPQHF
TRBJ1-1,NA,TRBV14,NA,TGTGCCAGCAGCCAAGGTTGGGGGATGAACACTGAAGCTTTCTTT,CASSQGWGMNTEAFF